Each of the 24 T cell receptor beta chains below was sequenced from the same sample in a study of shared clonotypes between healthy human individuals. Clones were sequenced by immunoSEQ multiplex PCR, and TCRdb holds only the in-frame ones, with some missing. This sample yields about 2 million clones, of which about 95% are seen a single time; around 1.1% belongs to the top ten. CD45RO-negative, CCR7-positively selected cells formed the naive CD8 fraction, excluding terminally differentiated effector memory CD45RA+ cells. The sample taken for sequencing was naive CD8+ T cells sorted from blood. The receptors were sampled from a man aged 18 to 35 in good health.

V and J are TRBV6-1 and TRBJ2-7; no definite D call. Germline-derived CDR1 and CDR2 are MNHNS and SASEGT. This CDR3 contains 13 residues. V was clipped by 6 bases and J by 3 bases, with 12 bases between them. The CDR3 nucleotides are TGTGCCAGCAGATCAGGTTTGGACTACGAGCAGTACTTC. Amino acids: CASRSGLDYEQYF.

This chain joins TRBV27 and TRBJ1-2; D remains unclear. CDR3 length: 14 amino acids. Trimming shortened V by 2 bases and J by 5 bases, and 12 bases separated the two germline ends. Germline values: CDR1 MNHEY, CDR2 SMNVEV (reference sequence). The CDR3 is CASSLHPMTYGYTF. CDR3 nucleotide sequence: TGTGCCAGCAGTTTACACCCCATGACTTATGGCTACACCTTC.

This clone was detected once. The rearrangement joins TRBV19 to TRBJ1-2; maybe TRBD1 (5 bases). V was trimmed by 3 bases and J by 4 bases, leaving 15 bases between them. This CDR3 has 15 amino acids. Germline V gives CDR1 LNHDA, CDR2 SQIVND (reference sequence). Here the CDR3 reads CASSIGGGELYGYTF. The CDR3 DNA follows: TGTGCCAGTAGTATCGGGGGTGGCGAACTCTATGGCTACACCTTC.

The rearrangement joins TRBV29-1 to TRBJ2-7; D is unclear. This CDR3 contains 12 residues. Germline V lookup: CDR1 SQVTM, CDR2 ANQGSEA. V dropped 6 bases and J dropped 4 bases, with 13 bases sitting between them. The CDR3 protein is CSVCLDGYEQYF. As DNA, the CDR3 is TGCAGCGTCTGCCTGGACGGTTACGAGCAGTACTTC.

This chain's CDR3 is CASGGTKLDEQFF. For the CDR3, the DNA is TGCGCCAGCGGGGGGACGAAGTTGGATGAGCAGTTCTTC. The chain joins TRBV10-1 to TRBJ2-1; maybe TRBD2 (6 bases). This CDR3 comprises 13 residues. Germline CDR1 WNHNN, CDR2 SYGVQD (reference sequence). V was shortened by 8 bases and J by 8 bases, with 16 bases between the two germline ends.

This clone was detected once. This chain links TRBV4-1 with TRBJ1-1; 12 bases are shared with TRBD1. After removal of 4 bases from V and 4 bases from J, the junction contained 4 bases not matched to a gene. CDR1 MGHRA and CDR2 YSYEKL come from the germline V gene. This CDR3 has 15 residues. The CDR3 DNA reads as TGCGCCAGCAGCCCAGTGGGACAGGGGGCCACTGAAGCTTTCTTT. It codes for CASSPVGQGATEAFF.

V is TRBV11-2 and J is TRBJ1-6; D ambiguous. This CDR3 comprises 15 residues. V dropped 0 bases and J dropped 7 bases, with 10 bases sitting between them. CDR1 is SGHAT, CDR2 FQNNGV, per germline. CDR3 protein: CASSLEATGNSPLHF. The CDR3 DNA reads as TGTGCCAGCAGCTTAGAGGCGACGGGGAATTCACCCCTCCACTTT.

This chain uses TRBV9 with TRBJ1-2; the D gene is possibly TRBD1 (6 bases). Germline V gene sequence: CDR1 SGDLS, CDR2 YYNGEE. The CDR3 is made up of 12 amino acids. Trimming shortened V by 3 bases and J by 8 bases, and 11 bases separated the two germline ends. The CDR3 is CASSGRDKGYTF. The CDR3 DNA reads TGTGCCAGCAGCGGCCGGGACAAAGGCTACACCTTC.

The genes are TRBV4-1 and TRBJ1-6; D is unresolved. CDR1 is MGHRA, CDR2 YSYEKL, per germline. The CDR3 has 14 amino acids. V lost 0 bases to trimming and J lost 10 bases, with 10 bases between them. CDR3 loop: CASSQDMWGSPLHF. CDR3 nucleotide sequence: TGCGCCAGCAGCCAAGATATGTGGGGATCACCCCTCCACTTT.

On this clone: In the same sample, other DNA sequences code for this CDR3. The chain couples TRBV7-9 to TRBJ2-7; D uncertain. In germline, CDR1 is SEHNR, CDR2 FQNEAQ (reference sequence). The V gene lost 5 bases and the J gene lost 0 bases, with 8 bases spanning the gap. The CDR3 length is 13 residues. CDR3 in amino acids: CASSAPSSYEQYF. Here the CDR3 DNA reads TGTGCCAGCAGCGCCCCCAGCTCCTACGAGCAGTACTTC.

This clone was seen just once. This chain uses TRBV13 with TRBJ2-7; D gene ambiguous. This CDR3 is 14 amino acids long. Germline V gives CDR1 PRHDT, CDR2 FYEKMQ (reference sequence). V was cut by 3 bases and J by 0 bases, with 9 bases left in between. CDR3 residues: CASSFELSSYEQYF. CDR3 nucleotide sequence: TGTGCCAGCAGCTTCGAACTAAGCTCCTACGAGCAGTACTTC.

CDR3 in amino acids: CASSLASTTARYQETQYF. In DNA form, the CDR3 reads TGCGCCAGCAGCTTGGCCTCCACGACAGCCAGGTACCAAGAGACCCAGTACTTC. This chain connects TRBV5-1 to TRBJ2-5; TRBD1 is a possible D gene (5 bases). CDR3 length: 18 residues. Germline V CDR1 and CDR2: SGHRS, YFSETQ. Trimming cost V 0 bases and J 0 bases, with 18 bases left between them.

The chain has TRBV7-9 and TRBJ2-7; 7 bases align to TRBD1. V shed 5 bases and J 2 bases; nucleotides not matched to a gene: 9. CDR1 and CDR2 from the germline V gene are SEHNR and FQNEAQ (reference sequence). The CDR3 loop spans 15 amino acids. The CDR3, as DNA: TGTGCCAGCAGCCGAACGGGACAGCCTACCTACGAGCAGTACTTC. This encodes CASSRTGQPTYEQYF.

This chain links TRBV6-5 with TRBJ2-7; 9 positions agree with TRBD2. The V segment lost 0 bases and the J segment 4 bases; nucleotides outside the gene matches: 4. The CDR3 loop spans 15 amino acids. CDR1 MNHEY and CDR2 SVGAGI come from the germline V gene. This chain's CDR3 is CASSYSKTSGYEQYF. The CDR3 nucleotides are TGTGCCAGCAGTTACTCGAAAACTAGCGGGTACGAGCAGTACTTC.

The gene calls are TRBV4-3 and TRBJ2-2; 9 positions match TRBD2. The CDR3 consists of 19 residues. Germline V gene lookup returns CDR1 LGHNA and CDR2 YSLEER. Unmatched junction bases numbered 8, after V lost 0 bases and J lost 0 bases. The CDR3 reads CASSQDWPSGIANTGELFF. CDR3 nucleotides: TGCGCCAGCAGCCAAGATTGGCCTAGCGGGATCGCGAACACCGGGGAGCTGTTTTTT.

V gene TRBV28 combines with J gene TRBJ1-3; TRBD1 aligns across 7 bases. Germline V gene lookup returns CDR1 MDHEN and CDR2 SYDVKM. Unmatched junction bases numbered 8, after V lost 5 bases and J lost 4 bases. This CDR3 spans 15 amino acids. The CDR3 nucleotides are TGTGCCAGCAGTCTTCCGGGACAGTTCGGAAACACCATATATTTT. Protein: CASSLPGQFGNTIYF.

The chain has TRBV9 and TRBJ1-2; weak D call: TRBD1 (6 bases). V lost 3 bases and J 0 bases, leaving 12 bases between the germline ends. The CDR3 covers 15 residues. In germline, CDR1 is SGDLS, CDR2 YYNGEE. The CDR3 region is CASSGMDRTNYGYTF. CDR3 sequence (DNA): TGTGCCAGCAGCGGAATGGACAGAACTAACTATGGCTACACCTTC.

DNA for the CDR3: TGTGCCAGCAGATCGGCGTCCGGGGAGCTGTTTTTT. This codes for CASRSASGELFF. The V call is TRBV27, the J call TRBJ2-2; D remains unclear. Germline assignment: CDR1 MNHEY and CDR2 SMNVEV (reference sequence). The CDR3 is made up of 12 amino acids. With 6 bases removed from V and 6 bases from J, the gap between germline ends came to 8 bases.

With regard to this clone: Other DNA sequences of this sample code for an identical CDR3. V and J are TRBV7-9 and TRBJ1-1; D gene uncertain. The CDR3 contains 11 residues. Trimming pared 1 base from V and 7 bases from J, leaving 4 bases between. Per germline, CDR1 SEHNR and CDR2 FQNEAQ (reference sequence). CDR3 DNA: TGTGCCAGCAGCTTAGGGGATGAAGCTTTCTTT. It is translated as CASSLGDEAFF.

Only a few counts were recorded for this clone. This sample also contains other DNA sequences that code for the same CDR3. The J gene is TRBJ1-1, the V gene TRBV27; 8 bases fit TRBD1. The J segment lost 1 base and the V segment lost 2 bases, leaving 3 bases of the junction unmatched. The CDR3 consists of 15 residues. Germline V gene sequence: CDR1 MNHEY, CDR2 SMNVEV (reference sequence). CDR3 loop: CASSLVGTGNTEAFF. In nucleotides, the CDR3 is TGTGCCAGCAGTTTAGTAGGGACAGGGAACACTGAAGCTTTCTTT.

Comment on this clone: The same CDR3 is also encoded by other DNA sequences in this sample. The rearrangement links TRBV6-5 to TRBJ2-7; D is uncertain. Looked up from germline, CDR1 is MNHEY and CDR2 is SVGAGI. The CDR3 spans 12 residues. Trimming took 10 bases from V and 3 from J, leaving 13 bases between them. The DNA for the CDR3 is TGTGCCACCTCCGGTACGGACTACGAGCAGTACTTC. Translating gives CATSGTDYEQYF.

The CDR3 sequence: CASSLTGVGQPQHF. In DNA, the CDR3 is TGCGCCAGCAGCCTCACAGGGGTAGGTCAGCCCCAGCATTTT. The rearrangement joins TRBV4-1 to TRBJ1-5; 7 bases match TRBD1. CDR1 MGHRA and CDR2 YSYEKL come from the germline V gene. The ends lost 4 bases at V and 6 bases at J; junction bases unmatched: 6. This CDR3 has 14 amino acids.

The chain couples TRBV7-9 to TRBJ2-1, with D tentatively TRBD1 or TRBD2 (5 bases each). Trimming cost V 5 bases and J 5 bases, with 16 bases left between them. The CDR3 loop spans 15 amino acids. Germline assignment: CDR1 SEHNR and CDR2 FQNEAQ (reference sequence). As DNA, the CDR3 is TGTGCCAGCAGCCCAACCGGGACCAACAACAATGAGCAGTTCTTC. This encodes CASSPTGTNNNEQFF. The variable domain in full, with the rest retrieved from reference TRBV7-9 and TRBJ2-1, is DTGVSQNPRHKITKRGQNVTFRCDPISEHNRLYWYRQTLGQGPEFLTYFQNEAQLEKSRLLSDRFSAERPKGSFSTLEIQRTEQGDSAMYLCASSPTGTNNNEQFFGPGTRLTVL.

The V and J genes are TRBV10-1 and TRBJ2-7; 7 nucleotides align to TRBD1. The trim removed 2 bases at V and 3 bases at J, leaving 10 bases unmatched. Looked up from germline, CDR1 is WNHNN and CDR2 is SYGVQD (reference sequence). This CDR3 contains 16 residues. The CDR3 DNA is TGCGCCAGCAGTGAGACGCTGACAGGGACCGACTACGAGCAGTACTTC. Amino acids: CASSETLTGTDYEQYF.